What follows are 13 T cell receptor beta chains derived from one specimen sequenced in a study of cytomegalovirus exposure and HLA in healthy donors. Amplification used 60 Vbeta primers and 13 Jbeta primers. This table comes from immunoSEQ multiplex PCR, and its TCRdb copy is limited to in-frame clones, with some not included. Among 85,000 to 100,000 clones, about 75% were seen once, and the ten largest hold around 7%. Source material: PBMCs. The receptors derive from a man between 35 and 55 years old in good health and CMV-seropositive.

The V call is TRBV6-4, the J call TRBJ1-2; the match to TRBD1 covers 8 bases. This CDR3 contains 14 residues. Germline CDR1 and CDR2: MRHNA and SNTAGT. V shed 4 bases, J shed 7 bases, and the junction held 8 bases outside the gene matches. As DNA, the CDR3 is TGTGCCAGCAGTGTTTTTCGGACAGGGTGTGGCTACACCTTC. Translating it yields CASSVFRTGCGYTF.

In DNA form, the CDR3 reads TGTGCCAGCAGCCCCAGGATCGGGACAGGGATCTACAATGAGCAGTTCTTC. This encodes CASSPRIGTGIYNEQFF. The chain recombines TRBV7-2 with TRBJ2-1, with 9 bases that match TRBD1. The CDR3 totals 17 residues. J was trimmed by 3 bases and V by 5 bases; bases with no gene match: 11. The germline V gene encodes CDR1 SGHTA and CDR2 FQGNSA.

This clone occurred once. The gene calls are TRBV2 and TRBJ1-4, with a possible D match to TRBD1 (5 bases). Per the germline V gene, CDR1 is SNHLY and CDR2 is FYNNEI. V was cut by 3 bases and J by 7 bases, with 15 bases left in between. This CDR3 has 15 residues. CDR3 sequence reads: CASSEGQGRGEKLFF. For the CDR3, the DNA is TGTGCCAGCAGTGAGGGCCAGGGAAGGGGTGAAAAACTGTTTTTT.

This clone has a count of ten or more. The rearrangement links TRBV5-8 to TRBJ2-5; D unresolved. Looked up from germline, CDR1 is SGHTS and CDR2 is YDEGEE. V lost 0 bases and J 4 bases, leaving 13 bases between the germline ends. The CDR3 length is 15 residues. CDR3 region: CASSLGNPTGETQYF. CDR3 nucleotides: TGTGCCAGCAGCTTGGGGAACCCTACGGGAGAGACCCAGTACTTC.

V and J are TRBV5-4 and TRBJ2-3; 15 bases fit TRBD2. The CDR3 covers 19 residues. Germline CDR1 reads SGHNT; CDR2 reads YYREEE (reference sequence). V dropped 4 bases and J dropped 1; count of bases not matched to a gene: 10. CDR3 amino acids: CASSVPGTSGRRGTDTQYF. In DNA, the CDR3 is TGTGCCAGCAGCGTGCCCGGGACTAGCGGGAGGAGGGGCACAGATACGCAGTATTTT.

As DNA, the CDR3 is TGCGCCAGCAGCCCGGACATCACCCCAGATACGCAGTATTTT. This codes for CASSPDITPDTQYF. The chain uses TRBV5-1 and TRBJ2-3; D possibly corresponds to TRBD1 (5 bases). The germline V and J ends were trimmed by 4 bases and 4 bases, with 13 bases remaining between them. Germline V CDR1 and CDR2: SGHRS, YFSETQ. The CDR3 sequence is 14 residues long. Variable domain in full (rest from reference TRBV5-1 and TRBJ2-3): KAGVTQTPRYLIKTRGQQVTLSCSPISGHRSVSWYQQTPGQGLQFLFEYFSETQRNKGNFPGRFSGRQFSNSRSEMNVSTLELGDSALYLCASSPDITPDTQYFGPGTRLTVL.

This chain uses TRBV6-1 with TRBJ2-7, with D possibly TRBD2 on 6 matching bases. Germline-derived CDR1 and CDR2 are MNHNS and SASEGT. The V end was cut by 7 bases, the J end by 1 base, with 11 bases between. This CDR3 has 13 amino acids. CDR3 DNA sequence: TGTGCCAGCAAGGAGGGGTTTTCCTACGAGCAGTACTTC. Its protein product is CASKEGFSYEQYF.

The V call is TRBV6-5, the J call TRBJ2-7, with D perhaps matching TRBD2 (5 bases). V was clipped by 0 bases and J by 0 bases, with 6 bases between them. The CDR3 runs 14 residues. Germline V lookup: CDR1 MNHEY, CDR2 SVGAGI. The CDR3: CASSYSLGSYEQYF. The CDR3 DNA follows: TGTGCCAGCAGTTACTCACTAGGCTCCTACGAGCAGTACTTC.

This chain uses TRBV9 with TRBJ1-1; 9 nucleotides line up with TRBD1. V trimming: 3 bases; J trimming: 4 bases; junction bases outside the gene matches: 7. This CDR3 region has 15 residues. Germline CDR1 is SGDLS and CDR2 is YYNGEE. CDR3 sequence (DNA): TGTGCCAGCAGCGGGGGGACAGGGTTAAGCACTGAAGCTTTCTTT. Translated, it gives CASSGGTGLSTEAFF.

The chain recombines TRBV19 with TRBJ2-6, with D possibly being TRBD2 (7 bases). With 5 bases removed from V and 4 bases from J, the gap between germline ends came to 12 bases. The CDR3 covers 15 residues. CDR1 and CDR2 from the germline V gene are LNHDA and SQIVND (reference sequence). Written as DNA, the CDR3 is TGTGCCAGTAGTGGGGGGGGGCCAGGGGCCAACGTCCTGACTTTC. This translates into CASSGGGPGANVLTF.

V gene TRBV7-9 combines with J gene TRBJ2-3; possible D gene TRBD2, 5 bases. Trimming removed 6 bases at V and 5 bases at J, with 15 bases between. This CDR3 has 14 amino acids. The germline V gene encodes CDR1 SEHNR and CDR2 FQNEAQ (reference sequence). Written as DNA, the CDR3 is TGTGCCAGCAGGGCCGCGGGCGCTGGAGATACGCAGTATTTT. Translated, it gives CASRAAGAGDTQYF.

This rearrangement joins TRBV9 to TRBJ2-5; D remains unclear. Trimming cost V 0 bases and J 0 bases, with 9 bases left between them. The germline V gene encodes CDR1 SGDLS and CDR2 YYNGEE. There are 15 residues in the CDR3. In nucleotides, the CDR3 is TGTGCCAGCAGCGTAGGCGCAGGCCACCAAGAGACCCAGTACTTC. This codes for CASSVGAGHQETQYF.

The rearrangement uses TRBV5-1 and TRBJ2-2, with D possibly being TRBD1 (7 bases). The germline V gene has CDR1 SGHRS and CDR2 YFSETQ. The CDR3 extends over 15 amino acids. V was pared by 7 bases and J by 4 bases, with 17 bases between. The CDR3 loop is CASGGTAGSTGELFF. The CDR3 nucleotides are TGCGCCAGCGGCGGGACAGCTGGATCCACCGGGGAGCTGTTTTTT.